This T cell receptor (beta chain) was recovered during a study of blood T cells in healthy people across ages. Study-level results: A greater number of naive CD4+ cells and higher diversity distinguished long-lived donors from aged donors. A roughly linear fall in TCR beta diversity per million T cells was seen with increasing age.

The second PCR ran about 6 to 12 cycles with a sample-barcoded 5' primer and J-beta primers. TCRdb fed the 5' RACE reads into MiXCR, producing one record per CDR3 protein. The top ten hold about 6.7% of the sample, which has roughly 1.4 million distinct CDR3 sequences, approximately 63% seen once. Germline-derived CDR1 and CDR2 are LGHNA and YNFKEQ. This CDR3 region has 15 residues. Every sample had a minimum of 6 million PBMCs isolated. On this clonotype: Antigen specificity is unknown.

Sequencing used blood. This clonotype originated in a man aged 18 to 35 in good health. The V gene is TRBV4-2, the J gene TRBJ2-5, with TRBD1 matching 8 bases. The J call may be incorrect, as the DNA end agrees better with TRBJ2-7. CDR3: CASSPYGQGESEQYF. The CDR3 DNA reads as TGTGCCAGCAGCCCCTACGGACAGGGAGAGAGCGAGCAGTACTTC.